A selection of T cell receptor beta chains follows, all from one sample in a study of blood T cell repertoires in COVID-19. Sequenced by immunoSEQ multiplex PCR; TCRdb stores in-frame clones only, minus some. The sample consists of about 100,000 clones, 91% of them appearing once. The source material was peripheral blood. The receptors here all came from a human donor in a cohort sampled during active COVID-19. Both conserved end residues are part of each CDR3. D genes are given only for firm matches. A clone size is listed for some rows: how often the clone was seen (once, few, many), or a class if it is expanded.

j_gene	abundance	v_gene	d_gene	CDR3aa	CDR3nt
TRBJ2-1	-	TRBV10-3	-	CAISVDSGAHNEQFF	TGTGCCATCAGCGTAGACTCAGGGGCCCACAATGAGCAGTTCTTC
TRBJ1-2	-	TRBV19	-	CASTGSAALGYTF	TGTGCCAGTACGGGGTCGGCCGCCTTGGGCTACACCTTC
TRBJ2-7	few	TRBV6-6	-	CASSYKGSPYEQYF	TGTGCCAGCAGTTATAAGGGGTCCCCCTACGAGCAGTACTTC
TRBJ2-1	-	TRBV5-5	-	CASSFSTGIYNEQFF	TGTGCCAGCAGCTTTTCCACAGGGATCTACAATGAGCAGTTCTTC
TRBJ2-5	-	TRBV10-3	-	CAIRGTLQETQYF	TGTGCCATCCGCGGGACTCTTCAAGAGACCCAGTACTTC
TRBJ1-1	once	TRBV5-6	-	CASSLRGGTEAFF	TGTGCCAGCAGCTTGCGAGGGGGCACTGAAGCTTTCTTT
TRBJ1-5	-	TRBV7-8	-	CASSFAGTSSNQPQHF	TGTGCCAGCAGCTTCGCCGGGACAAGCAGCAATCAGCCCCAGCATTTT
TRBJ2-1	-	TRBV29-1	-	CSVEVSSPFNEQFF	TGCAGCGTTGAAGTTTCCTCCCCCTTCAATGAGCAGTTCTTC
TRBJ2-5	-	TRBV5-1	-	CASSPAGLQETQYF	TGCGCCAGCAGCCCCGCAGGGCTACAAGAGACCCAGTACTTC
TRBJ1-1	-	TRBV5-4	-	CASRGGLNTEAFF	TGTGCCAGCAGAGGAGGTCTGAACACTGAAGCTTTCTTT
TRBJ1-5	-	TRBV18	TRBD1	CASRQGRNQPQHF	TGTGCCAGCAGACAGGGGAGAAATCAGCCCCAGCATTTT
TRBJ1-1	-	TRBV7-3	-	CASSLGAENTEAFF	TGTGCCAGCAGCTTGGGGGCGGAGAACACTGAAGCTTTCTTT
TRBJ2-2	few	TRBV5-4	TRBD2	CASSSRGGRNTGELFF	TGTGCCAGCAGCTCAAGGGGCGGGAGAAACACCGGGGAGCTGTTTTTT
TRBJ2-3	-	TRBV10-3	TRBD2	CAISEGTSGGNTQYF	TGTGCCATCAGTGAGGGGACTAGCGGGGGGAATACGCAGTATTTT
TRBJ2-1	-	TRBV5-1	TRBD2	CASSLYMVAGLDEQFF	TGCGCCAGCAGCCTTTATATGGTAGCGGGGCTCGATGAGCAGTTCTTC
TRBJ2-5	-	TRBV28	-	CASGQGGIPQETQYF	TGTGCCAGCGGCCAGGGAGGAATACCCCAAGAGACCCAGTACTTC
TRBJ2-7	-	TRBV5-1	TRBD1	CASSLVGQPPYEQYF	TGCGCCAGCAGCTTGGTGGGACAGCCACCCTACGAGCAGTACTTC
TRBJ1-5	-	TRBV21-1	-	CASSKDGTPLNQPQHF	TGTGCCAGCAGCAAAGATGGGACTCCCCTTAATCAGCCCCAGCATTTT
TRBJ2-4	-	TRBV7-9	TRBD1	CASSLRQGTKNIQYF	TGTGCCAGCAGCTTACGACAGGGGACCAAAAACATTCAGTACTTC
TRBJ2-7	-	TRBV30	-	CAWSGGYEQYF	TGTGCCTGGAGCGGGGGATACGAGCAGTACTTC